The TCR beta chain described here comes from a study of long-term antiretroviral therapy in people with HIV. Sequencing used immunoSEQ v3.0 at survey level. Profiled with immunoSEQ multiplex PCR; TCRdb holds only in-frame clones, not every one. Of some 17,000 clones in the sample, 75% to 85% were seen once. Overall study results and limits: Clones that expanded before ART (that is, prior to treatment) dominated the repertoire at all time points.

From germline, CDR1 is MNHNY and CDR2 SVGAGI (reference sequence). The trim removed 2 bases at V and 5 bases at J, leaving 9 bases unmatched. The CDR3 runs 16 residues. Comment on this clone: What it binds is unknown.

All donors provided no fewer than one pre-ART and no fewer than two post-ART PBMC samples. Prior to DNA extraction, the samples held about 1-10 million cryopreserved PBMC. The V gene is TRBV6-6, the J gene TRBJ2-7; the match to TRBD2 covers 10 bases. The sample in question was unsorted PBMCs, obtained at the start of antiretroviral therapy. The sequence was obtained from a man aged 25-45 years with HIV. The CDR3 nucleotides read TGTGCCAGCAGTTACGAGGCTAGCGGGAGAAGCGACGAGCAGTACTTC. Its translation is CASSYEASGRSDEQYF.